What follows are 27 T cell receptor beta chains derived from one specimen sequenced in a study of blood T cell repertoires in COVID-19. The repertoire was sequenced with immunoSEQ multiplex PCR; TCRdb's copy has only in-frame clones and lacks some. This sample has 53,000 or so clones, with around nine tenths found just once. Specimen: peripheral blood. These TCRs come from a middle-aged man with acute or convalescent COVID-19.

The chain uses TRBV7-2 and TRBJ1-5, with TRBD1 matching 7 bases. J lost 2 bases, V lost 0 bases, and 1 base had no gene match. The CDR3 totals 15 residues. Germline CDR1 SGHTA, CDR2 FQGNSA. CDR3 in amino acids: CASSLAGGGNQPQHF. CDR3 coding DNA: TGTGCCAGCAGCTTAGCAGGGGGCGGCAATCAGCCCCAGCATTTT.

V and J are TRBV6-2 or TRBV6-3 and TRBJ1-5, with 8 positions matching TRBD1. This CDR3 has 14 residues. The germline V gene encodes CDR1 MNHEY and CDR2 SVGEGT. The junction had 4 bases not matched to a gene; V was cut back by 5 bases and J by 4 bases. CDR3 nucleotide sequence: TGTGCCAGCAGTGAGGACAGGGCGAATCAGCCCCAGCATTTT. This codes for CASSEDRANQPQHF.

The genes are TRBV13 and TRBJ1-1; D is perhaps TRBD1 (5 bases). The germline CDR1 and CDR2 sequences are PRHDT and FYEKMQ (reference sequence). Deletions cut 6 bases from V and 3 bases from J, with 8 bases between. This CDR3 comprises 12 residues. The CDR3 protein is CASRRGDTEAFF. The CDR3 DNA reads TGTGCCAGCAGGCGGGGGGACACTGAAGCTTTCTTT.

This rearrangement joins TRBV11-2 to TRBJ2-7, with 7 bases lining up with TRBD1. V gave up 0 bases and J gave up 0 bases; unmatched junction bases: 8. CDR3 length: 17 amino acids. CDR1 SGHAT and CDR2 FQNNGV come from the germline V gene. DNA for the CDR3: TGTGCCAGCAGCTTAGATCGGGACAGCCGAGTCTCCTACGAGCAGTACTTC. This gives the protein CASSLDRDSRVSYEQYF.

The chain carries TRBV5-1 and TRBJ2-2, with a tentative D call TRBD2 (6 bases). The CDR3 is 18 amino acids. CDR1 and CDR2 from the germline V gene are SGHRS and YFSETQ. V was cut by 1 base and J by 5 bases, with 21 bases left in between. In DNA form, the CDR3 reads TGCGCCAGCAGCTTGAGTCAGCTGGCGGGACGATGGACCGGGGAGCTGTTTTTT. Translated, it gives CASSLSQLAGRWTGELFF.

The CDR3 DNA reads TGTGCCAGCAGCCCCTGGACTTCACAAGAGACCCAGTACTTC. Amino acid sequence: CASSPWTSQETQYF. V and J are TRBV7-9 and TRBJ2-5; D is perhaps TRBD2 (5 bases). The V and J ends lost 5 bases and 2 bases respectively, with 12 bases between them. Germline V gene sequence: CDR1 SEHNR, CDR2 FQNEAQ (reference sequence). The length of the CDR3 is 14 residues.

The chain couples TRBV12-5 to TRBJ2-6; 11 bases match TRBD1. This CDR3 comprises 18 residues. Unmatched junction bases numbered 10, after V lost 6 bases and J lost 3 bases. Germline values: CDR1 LGHNT, CDR2 FRNRAP. The CDR3 sequence is CASGQRGQGADGANVLTF. The DNA for the CDR3 is TGTGCTAGTGGACAACGCGGACAGGGGGCGGATGGGGCCAACGTCCTGACTTTC.

The rearrangement joins TRBV30 to TRBJ2-7, with 7 bases matching TRBD2. The CDR3 runs 13 residues. Trimming took 2 bases from V and 7 from J; bases not matched to a gene: 8. Looked up from germline, CDR1 is GTSNPN and CDR2 is SVGIG (reference sequence). For the CDR3, the DNA is TGTGCCTGGAGTTCCGGGACTATCTGGGAGCAGTACTTC. It specifies CAWSSGTIWEQYF.

This sequence joins TRBV11-2 and TRBJ2-4; possible D gene TRBD2, 5 bases. Germline V gives CDR1 SGHAT, CDR2 FQNNGV. V was pared by 8 bases and J by 7 bases, with 15 bases between. The CDR3 is 13 amino acids. In DNA, the CDR3 is TGTGCCAGCTCCCTGAATGGCGGGAACATTCAGTACTTC. Its protein is CASSLNGGNIQYF.

V and J are TRBV27 and TRBJ1-1; 9 bases line up with TRBD1. CDR3 length: 21 residues. Trimming cost V 0 bases and J 3 bases; bases outside gene matches: 20. The germline V gene encodes CDR1 MNHEY and CDR2 SMNVEV (reference sequence). The chain's CDR3 is CASSLSYSAYLQGAPDTEAFF. Here the CDR3 DNA reads TGTGCCAGCAGTTTATCGTACTCGGCATACCTACAGGGGGCGCCTGACACTGAAGCTTTCTTT.

This clone was observed a few times. The V gene is TRBV7-2, the J gene TRBJ1-5, with D possibly TRBD1 on 6 matching bases. Trimming shortened V by 5 bases and J by 2 bases, and 16 bases separated the two germline ends. This CDR3 comprises 16 residues. Looked up from germline, CDR1 is SGHTA and CDR2 is FQGNSA. DNA for the CDR3: TGTGCCAGCAGCAAGACGACAGGATTTGGCAATCAGCCCCAGCATTTT. Its translation is CASSKTTGFGNQPQHF.

V usage is TRBV6-2 or TRBV6-3 and J usage is TRBJ2-3; the match to TRBD1 covers 11 bases. V lost 0 bases and J lost 4; bases outside the gene matches: 18. Germline-derived CDR1 and CDR2 are MNHEY and SVGEGT. The CDR3 length is 21 residues. DNA for the CDR3: TGTGCCAGCAGTTACTCGAGGAAGGAGTTGACAAGGACAGGGGGCTCAGATACGCAGTATTTT. Protein: CASSYSRKELTRTGGSDTQYF.

V gene TRBV6-5 combines with J gene TRBJ1-2; 7 bases match TRBD1. Trimming removed 9 bases from V and 2 bases from J; junction bases left unmatched: 6. CDR1 is MNHEY, CDR2 SVGAGI, per germline. The CDR3 has 13 residues. CDR3 nucleotide sequence: TGTGCCAGTGCTCAGGGGGAGAACTATGGCTACACCTTC. Amino acids: CASAQGENYGYTF.

The genes are TRBV4-2 and TRBJ1-4, with D tentatively TRBD1 (6 bases). The CDR3 contains 15 residues. Germline CDR1 is LGHNA and CDR2 is YNFKEQ. The ends were cut back, 0 bases at V and 8 bases at J, with 13 bases in the middle. DNA of the CDR3: TGTGCCAGCAGCCAAGATGGACAGCGGGAAGAAAAACTGTTTTTT. Translation gives CASSQDGQREEKLFF.

This chain links TRBV19 with TRBJ2-7; D is possibly TRBD2 (6 bases). The V gene lost 8 bases and the J gene lost 0 bases, with 8 bases spanning the gap. The CDR3 spans 12 residues. Germline CDR1 and CDR2: LNHDA and SQIVND (reference sequence). The CDR3 DNA reads TGTGCCAGTCGGGACTTCTCCTACGAGCAGTACTTC. This codes for CASRDFSYEQYF.

V gene TRBV6-4 combines with J gene TRBJ2-3; D unresolved. V lost 4 bases to trimming and J lost 6 bases, with 14 bases between them. This CDR3 region has 14 residues. Per germline, CDR1 MRHNA and CDR2 SNTAGT. CDR3: CASSGAPSWDTQYF. CDR3 DNA: TGTGCCAGCAGTGGCGCCCCTAGTTGGGATACGCAGTATTTT.

This clone was observed a single time. V usage is TRBV10-2 and J usage is TRBJ2-1; D might be TRBD2 (6 bases). The germline V and J ends were trimmed by 0 bases and 3 bases, with 6 bases remaining between them. Germline V gives CDR1 WSHSY, CDR2 SAAADI. The CDR3 totals 14 residues. The CDR3 DNA reads TGCGCCAGCAGTGAGTCGGGGGGCTACAATGAGCAGTTCTTC. Its protein is CASSESGGYNEQFF.

This sequence joins TRBV19 and TRBJ1-1; D is perhaps TRBD1 (6 bases). The germline CDR1 and CDR2 sequences are LNHDA and SQIVND (reference sequence). This CDR3 has 13 amino acids. With 9 bases removed from V and 6 bases from J, the gap between germline ends came to 17 bases. CDR3 residues: CASSGGGIAEAFF. The CDR3 region has the DNA TGTGCCAGCTCGGGGGGGGGCATCGCTGAAGCTTTCTTT.

V usage is TRBV6-5 and J usage is TRBJ1-2, with 7 bases that match TRBD1. CDR1 is MNHEY, CDR2 SVGAGI, per germline. CDR3 length: 13 residues. J gave up 8 bases and V 0 bases, and 3 bases lay outside the gene matches. The CDR3 sequence is CASSYSGQQGYTF. The CDR3 DNA is TGTGCCAGCAGTTACTCGGGACAGCAAGGCTACACCTTC.

This rearrangement joins TRBV21-1 to TRBJ2-5; the table assigns TRBD1, which was not confirmed against the DNA. TRBV21-1 is tagged as a pseudogene. This CDR3 spans 15 amino acids. The CDR3 loop reads CASSYQTTGLETQYF. CDR3 bases: TGTGCCAGCAGCTACCAGACAACTGGCTTAGAGACCCAGTACTTC.

The table lists this clone with a count of one. V gene TRBV7-2 combines with J gene TRBJ1-5, with 7 bases lining up with TRBD1. J lost 0 bases, V lost 5 bases, and 4 bases had no gene match. The germline V gene has CDR1 SGHTA and CDR2 FQGNSA. This CDR3 region has 15 residues. CDR3 coding DNA: TGTGCCAGCAGCGGGACAGCTTATAGCAATCAGCCCCAGCATTTT. It yields the protein CASSGTAYSNQPQHF.

The rearrangement uses TRBV7-8 and TRBJ2-2; weak D call: TRBD2 (5 bases). Deletions cut 0 bases from V and 2 bases from J, with 10 bases between. The CDR3 runs to 16 residues. The V gene's germline CDR1 is SGHVS and CDR2 FQNEAQ. CDR3 amino acids: CASSLARRTNTGELFF. CDR3 in DNA: TGTGCCAGCAGCTTAGCACGGAGGACCAACACCGGGGAGCTGTTTTTT.

Turning to this clone: One end of the junction is discordant with germline, which a read error may explain. Other nucleotide sequences in the sample specify the same CDR3. This chain links TRBV7-9 with TRBJ2-7, with D hard to call. The germline CDR1 and CDR2 sequences are SEHNR and FQNEAQ (reference sequence). The CDR3 sequence is 13 residues long. The CDR3 loop is CASTPPTAYEQYF. The CDR3 bases are TGTGCCAGCACCCCTCCGACTGCCTACGAGCAGTACTTT. The variable domain in full, with the rest retrieved from reference TRBV7-9 and TRBJ2-7, is DTGVSQNPRHKITKRGQNVTFRCDPISEHNRLYWYRQTLGQGPEFLTYFQNEAQLEKSRLLSDRFSAERPKGSFSTLEIQRTEQGDSAMYLCASTPPTAYEQYFGPGTRLTVT.

V and J are TRBV6-1 and TRBJ1-2; D is perhaps TRBD1 (5 bases). Trimming pared 1 base from V and 7 bases from J, leaving 10 bases between. The CDR3 length is 13 residues. Germline V gives CDR1 MNHNS, CDR2 SASEGT. The CDR3 region has the DNA TGTGCCAGCAGTGAAGTCAGGGTAACTGGCTACACCTTC. Translation: CASSEVRVTGYTF.

In its sample, this clone was seen a few times. This chain uses TRBV5-5 with TRBJ2-7; no reliable D call. This CDR3 has 14 amino acids. Trimming stripped 0 bases from V and 1 base from J, with 8 bases between. Looked up from germline, CDR1 is SGHKS and CDR2 is YYEKEE (reference sequence). The CDR3 is CASSLVGRSYEQYF. The CDR3 DNA is TGTGCCAGCAGCTTGGTGGGCAGATCCTACGAGCAGTACTTC.

The chain is built from TRBV13 and TRBJ2-3; 7 bases align to TRBD2. This CDR3 contains 15 residues. Per the germline V gene, CDR1 is PRHDT and CDR2 is FYEKMQ (reference sequence). Trimming removed 5 bases from V and 5 bases from J; junction bases left unmatched: 10. The chain's CDR3 is CASSPSGRAGDTQYF. CDR3 nucleotide sequence: TGTGCCAGCAGCCCTAGTGGGAGGGCCGGAGATACGCAGTATTTT. Filled out from reference TRBV13 and TRBJ2-3, the complete variable domain reads AAGVIQSPRHLIKEKRETATLKCYPIPRHDTVYWYQQGPGQDPQFLISFYEKMQSDKGSIPDRFSAQQFSDYHSELNMSSLELGDSALYFCASSPSGRAGDTQYFGPGTRLTVL.

This chain links TRBV21-1 with TRBJ1-1; no check of the table's D call, TRBD1, against the DNA was made. TRBV21-1 corresponds to a pseudogene. The CDR3 consists of 17 residues. The CDR3 loop reads CASSKMAVGGQGTEAFF. CDR3 nucleotide sequence: TGTGCCAGCAGCAAAATGGCCGTTGGCGGACAGGGCACTGAAGCTTTCTTT.